Each of the 19 T cell receptor beta chains below was sequenced from the same sample in a study of CD8+CD57+ T cells in acquired aplastic anemia. Patients selected for sequencing had displayed CD8+CD57+ cell expansion by flow cytometry. Genomic DNA, serving as template, underwent TCR beta VDJ and CDR3 profiling. Using its own MiXCR run on the reads, TCRdb lists one record per CDR3 protein. The table records around 150,000 distinct CDR3 sequences, 47% of them present only once. Material: sorted CD4+, CD8+, or CD8+CD57+ T cells (not recorded which) from PBMCs. The receptors derive from a human donor with aplastic anemia.

This clonotype was observed at least ten times. V gene TRBV15 combines with J gene TRBJ1-2, with 10 bases that match TRBD1. This CDR3 contains 19 residues. Germline V CDR1 and CDR2: LNHNV, YYDKDF (reference sequence). Trimming took 0 bases from V and 6 from J; bases not matched to a gene: 16. The DNA for the CDR3 is TGTGCCACCAGCAGAGATGGAGGTACCCGAGGACAGGGGGTCGATGGCTACACCTTC. Encoded protein: CATSRDGGTRGQGVDGYTF.

CDR3 nucleotides: TGCAGTGCTAGGGTCAGGGGGATAAGAACCGGGGAGCTGTTTTTT. Protein product: CSARVRGIRTGELFF. This chain links TRBV20-1 with TRBJ2-2, with TRBD1 identical over 7 bases. J gave up 5 bases and V 3 bases, and 9 bases lay outside the gene matches. The CDR3 runs to 15 residues. Per germline, CDR1 DFQATT and CDR2 SNEGSKA (reference sequence).

This clonotype was observed a handful of times. The rearrangement links TRBV5-8 to TRBJ2-5, with D possibly matching TRBD2 (6 bases). Germline V gene sequence: CDR1 SGHTS, CDR2 YDEGEE. This CDR3 region has 15 residues. V was trimmed by 2 bases and J by 5 bases, leaving 16 bases between them. For the CDR3, the DNA is TGTGCCAGCAGCTTAGGACCGGGGGAGATGGAGACCCAGTACTTC. Residues: CASSLGPGEMETQYF.

The chain uses TRBV2 and TRBJ2-7; TRBD2 aligns across 8 bases. The CDR3 runs to 12 residues. CDR1 and CDR2 (germline): SNHLY, FYNNEI. The trim removed 8 bases at V and 6 bases at J, leaving 6 bases unmatched. The CDR3 DNA follows: TGTGCCAGCCCCGGGGGGGTAGGCGAGCAGTACTTC. It is translated as CASPGGVGEQYF.

This clonotype was seen repeatedly, ten times or more. The rearrangement links TRBV2 to TRBJ1-4; a possible D gene is TRBD1 (5 bases). The ends were cut back, 11 bases at V and 7 bases at J, with 14 bases in the middle. Germline V gives CDR1 SNHLY, CDR2 FYNNEI. The CDR3 totals 12 residues. CDR3 sequence: CAEKGIGEKLFF. CDR3 nucleotides: TGTGCCGAGAAGGGGATAGGTGAAAAACTGTTTTTT.

This clonotype appeared once. V and J are TRBV29-1 and TRBJ2-7; D is perhaps TRBD1 (6 bases). The CDR3 contains 15 residues. Trimming removed 4 bases at V and 10 bases at J, with 26 bases between. Germline values: CDR1 SQVTM, CDR2 ANQGSEA. CDR3 bases: TGCAGCGTTGGGGTCAGCTCTTCGAAACAGGGTTTTCAGTACTTC. Translation: CSVGVSSSKQGFQYF.

The rearrangement uses TRBV7-2 and TRBJ2-7; perhaps TRBD2 as D (6 bases). V gave up 5 bases and J gave up 3 bases, with 17 bases separating them. The CDR3 extends over 15 amino acids. CDR1 is SGHTA and CDR2 is FQGNSA in the germline V gene. CDR3 sequence reads: CASSLTTGGFYEQYF. CDR3 sequence (DNA): TGTGCCAGCAGCCTGACAACTGGGGGGTTCTACGAGCAGTACTTC.

V and J are TRBV2 and TRBJ2-7; D gene unclear. CDR1 is SNHLY and CDR2 is FYNNEI in the germline V gene. This CDR3 spans 13 amino acids. The V and J ends lost 7 bases and 2 bases respectively, with 12 bases between them. This CDR3 reads CASTLTRPYEQYF. The CDR3 DNA reads TGTGCCAGCACTTTGACCCGCCCCTACGAGCAGTACTTC.

The chain links TRBV5-1 to TRBJ2-3, with D hard to call. CDR1 is SGHRS, CDR2 YFSETQ, per germline. The CDR3 spans 14 residues. V dropped 4 bases and J dropped 5 bases, with 14 bases sitting between them. CDR3 sequence: CASSQVAQLDTQYF. CDR3 DNA: TGCGCCAGCAGCCAAGTGGCACAGTTAGATACGCAGTATTTT.

The V gene is TRBV9, the J gene TRBJ2-2; 9 bases map to TRBD2. Germline V lookup: CDR1 SGDLS, CDR2 YYNGEE. This CDR3 comprises 17 residues. The J segment lost 2 bases and the V segment lost 10 bases, leaving 15 bases of the junction unmatched. CDR3 residues: CASAGRIAGANTGELFF. CDR3 DNA: TGTGCCTCAGCGGGGCGTATAGCGGGGGCTAACACCGGGGAGCTGTTTTTT.

V and J are TRBV7-6 and TRBJ2-2; 10 bases fit TRBD2. V was pared by 1 base and J by 7 bases, with 6 bases of the junction left unmatched. This CDR3 has 16 residues. CDR1 SGHVS and CDR2 FNYEAQ come from the germline V gene. The CDR3 spells CASSLDSGREDGELFF. In DNA form, the CDR3 reads TGTGCCAGCAGCTTAGACAGCGGGAGGGAGGACGGGGAGCTGTTTTTT.

This chain links TRBV5-1 with TRBJ1-1; 10 bases line up with TRBD1. The CDR3 totals 13 residues. Germline V gene data show CDR1 as SGHRS and CDR2 as YFSETQ. V shed 4 bases, J shed 6 bases, and the junction held 3 bases outside the gene matches. The CDR3 protein is CASSAGTGAEAFF. The CDR3 nucleotides read TGCGCCAGCAGCGCCGGGACAGGGGCTGAAGCTTTCTTT.

This clonotype has ten or more counts. The chain carries TRBV12-3 or TRBV12-4 and TRBJ1-6; the D gene is possibly TRBD1 (5 bases). The CDR3 has 14 residues. V was cut by 5 bases and J by 13 bases, with 18 bases left in between. Here the CDR3 reads CASSPRQGEWPLHF. CDR3 bases: TGTGCCAGCAGTCCCCGGCAGGGTGAATGGCCCCTCCACTTT.

In its sample, this clonotype was seen a few times. The gene calls are TRBV25-1 and TRBJ2-1, with D uncertain. CDR1 MGHDK and CDR2 SYGVNS come from the germline V gene. The CDR3 sequence is 11 residues long. Trimming took 1 base from V and 9 from J, leaving 4 bases between them. CDR3 sequence (DNA): TGTGCCAGCAGTGAATTAGCTGAGCAGTTCTTC. Translated: CASSELAEQFF.

This clonotype was counted between two and nine times. V gene TRBV20-1 combines with J gene TRBJ2-3; D is perhaps TRBD1 (5 bases). V lost 2 bases to trimming and J lost 4 bases, with 7 bases between them. Germline V gene sequence: CDR1 DFQATT, CDR2 SNEGSKA (reference sequence). The CDR3 runs to 12 residues. CDR3 loop: CSARKGADTQYF. DNA for the CDR3: TGCAGTGCTAGAAAAGGGGCAGATACGCAGTATTTT.

The chain is built from TRBV24-1 and TRBJ1-5; maybe TRBD1 (5 bases). This CDR3 is built from 16 residues. V lost 1 base and J lost 3, with 12 bases in between. Germline CDR1 is KGHDR and CDR2 is SFDVKD. The CDR3 DNA follows: TGTGCCACCAGTGATTTATGGGGGGAGTACAATCAGCCCCAGCATTTT. It translates to CATSDLWGEYNQPQHF.

J is TRBJ2-5 and V is TRBV15; D is possibly TRBD1 or TRBD2 (5 bases each). CDR1 LNHNV and CDR2 YYDKDF come from the germline V gene (reference sequence). The length of the CDR3 is 14 residues. V was clipped by 3 bases and J by 6 bases, with 14 bases between them. The CDR3 region is CATSSGTKEKTQYF. The CDR3 bases are TGTGCCACCAGCAGCGGGACGAAAGAAAAGACCCAGTACTTC. Together with reference TRBV15 and TRBJ2-5, the CDR3 gives the full variable domain: DAMVIQNPRYQVTQFGKPVTLSCSQTLNHNVMYWYQQKSSQAPKLLFHYYDKDFNNEADTPDNFQSRRPNTSFCFLDIRSPGLGDTAMYLCATSSGTKEKTQYFGPGTRLLVL.

The V gene is TRBV2, the J gene TRBJ2-2; D is unresolved. The CDR3 is 16 amino acids. Trimming pared 7 bases from V and 4 bases from J, leaving 19 bases between. CDR1 is SNHLY and CDR2 is FYNNEI in the germline V gene. The CDR3 is CASTLRGRIATGELFF. The DNA for the CDR3 is TGTGCCAGCACGCTACGTGGACGGATTGCCACCGGGGAGCTGTTTTTT.

This clonotype was counted many times. The chain carries TRBV11-3 and TRBJ2-1; D remains unclear. The CDR3 totals 15 residues. Trimming stripped 1 base from V and 5 bases from J, with 12 bases between. CDR1 is SGHNT and CDR2 is YENEEA in the germline V gene. DNA for the CDR3: TGTGCCAGCAGCTTAGGCCCGACGTCCAACAATGAGCAGTTCTTC. Translating gives CASSLGPTSNNEQFF.